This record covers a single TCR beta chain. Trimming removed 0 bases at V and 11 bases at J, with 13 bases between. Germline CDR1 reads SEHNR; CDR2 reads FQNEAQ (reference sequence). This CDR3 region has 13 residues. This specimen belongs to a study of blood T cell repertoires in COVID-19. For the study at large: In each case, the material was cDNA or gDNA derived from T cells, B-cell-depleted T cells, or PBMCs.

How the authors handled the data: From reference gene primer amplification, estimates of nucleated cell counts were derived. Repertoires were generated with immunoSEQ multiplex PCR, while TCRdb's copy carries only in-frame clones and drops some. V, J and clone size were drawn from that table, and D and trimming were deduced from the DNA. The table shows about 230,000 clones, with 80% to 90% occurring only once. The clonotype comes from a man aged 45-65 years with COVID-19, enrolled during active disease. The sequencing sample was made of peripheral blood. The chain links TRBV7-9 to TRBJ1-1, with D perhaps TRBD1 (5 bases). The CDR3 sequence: CASSLAPDSGAFF. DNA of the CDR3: TGTGCCAGCAGCTTAGCCCCCGACAGTGGGGCTTTCTTT.